These 18 T cell receptor beta chains originate from one sample sequenced in a study of T cell responses to AZD1222 COVID-19 vaccine. Data came from immunoSEQ multiplex PCR; TCRdb stores just in-frame clones and leaves some out. Of 90,000 to 150,000 clones listed, about 90% are singletons. The source was peripheral blood, collected on day 0 of AZD1222 vaccination. The receptor source for this set is an adult in good health.

This chain joins TRBV5-1 and TRBJ1-1, with 11 bases lining up with TRBD1. The junction had 8 bases not matched to a gene; V was cut back by 1 base and J by 3 bases. The CDR3 has 17 amino acids. The germline V gene has CDR1 SGHRS and CDR2 YFSETQ. The CDR3 loop reads CASSLRGGTGGDTEAFF. The DNA for the CDR3 is TGCGCCAGCAGCTTGCGCGGAGGGACAGGGGGAGACACTGAAGCTTTCTTT. Looking up the rest from reference TRBV5-1 and TRBJ1-1 gives the full variable domain: KAGVTQTPRYLIKTRGQQVTLSCSPISGHRSVSWYQQTPGQGLQFLFEYFSETQRNKGNFPGRFSGRQFSNSRSEMNVSTLELGDSALYLCASSLRGGTGGDTEAFFGQGTRLTVV.

This clone occurred once. The rearrangement links TRBV3-1 (or the pseudogene TRBV3-2) to TRBJ1-5; D is possibly TRBD1 (5 bases). There are 15 residues in the CDR3. Germline-derived CDR1 and CDR2 are LGHDT and YNNKEL (reference sequence). The V end was cut by 1 base, the J end by 4 bases, with 11 bases between. CDR3 in amino acids: CASSQAWGGNQPQHF. DNA for the CDR3: TGTGCCAGCAGCCAAGCGTGGGGGGGGAATCAGCCCCAGCATTTT.

This chain connects TRBV2 to TRBJ1-1, with a weak D call TRBD1 (6 bases). CDR3 length: 11 amino acids. CDR1 is SNHLY and CDR2 is FYNNEI in the germline V gene. V was shortened by 11 bases and J by 4 bases, with 11 bases between the two germline ends. DNA for the CDR3: TGTGCCGTTAAGGGGGGCACTGAAGCTTTCTTT. Its translation: CAVKGGTEAFF.

The CDR3 loop reads CAISGIYSGRDEQFF. The CDR3 DNA sequence: TGTGCCATCAGTGGTATTTATAGCGGGAGAGATGAGCAGTTCTTC. The chain couples TRBV10-3 to TRBJ2-1; TRBD2 agrees at 9 bases. CDR1 and CDR2 from the germline V gene are ENHRY and SYGVKD. The CDR3 has 15 residues. V dropped 4 bases and J dropped 8; count of bases not matched to a gene: 9.

The chain joins TRBV14 to TRBJ2-7; 7 bases map to TRBD1. V lost 4 bases, J lost 5 bases, and 8 bases stayed unmatched. Germline V gene lookup returns CDR1 SGHDN and CDR2 FVKESK. The CDR3 loop spans 14 amino acids. CDR3: CASSPEGQRDEQYF. In DNA, the CDR3 is TGTGCCAGCAGCCCAGAGGGACAGAGGGACGAGCAGTACTTC.

V and J are TRBV27 and TRBJ1-5, with no clear D. Trimming shortened V by 3 bases and J by 6 bases, and 9 bases separated the two germline ends. This CDR3 has 13 amino acids. Per the germline V gene, CDR1 is MNHEY and CDR2 is SMNVEV (reference sequence). DNA of the CDR3: TGTGCCAGCAGTTTGGCGGTCGGTCAGCCCCAGCATTTT. Its protein is CASSLAVGQPQHF.

The chain couples TRBV7-9 to TRBJ1-2; no clear D. Germline CDR1 and CDR2: SEHNR and FQNEAQ (reference sequence). Trimming pared 1 base from V and 6 bases from J, leaving 12 bases between. This CDR3 spans 14 amino acids. In nucleotides, the CDR3 is TGTGCCAGCAGCTTAGGGTTAGGGCCGGATGGCTACACCTTC. This codes for CASSLGLGPDGYTF.

CDR3 bases: TGTGCCAGCAGGCCCGGGACAGTTAACACTGAAGCTTTCTTT. This encodes CASRPGTVNTEAFF. V gene TRBV11-2 combines with J gene TRBJ1-1, with 7 nucleotides matching TRBD1. CDR3 length equals 14 residues. Per the germline V gene, CDR1 is SGHAT and CDR2 is FQNNGV. V trimming: 6 bases; J trimming: 2 bases; junction bases outside the gene matches: 6. The full variable domain, with the rest looked up from reference TRBV11-2 and TRBJ1-1, is EAGVAQSPRYKIIEKRQSVAFWCNPISGHATLYWYQQILGQGPKLLIQFQNNGVVDDSQLPKDRFSAERLKGVDSTLKIQPAKLEDSAVYLCASRPGTVNTEAFFGQGTRLTVV.

The gene calls are TRBV7-3 and TRBJ2-6, with TRBD1 identical over 10 bases. J was trimmed by 0 bases and V by 5 bases; bases with no gene match: 4. CDR1 SGHTA and CDR2 FQGTGA come from the germline V gene. The CDR3 has 17 amino acids. The CDR3: CASSRQGAFSGANVLTF. The CDR3 nucleotides read TGTGCCAGCAGCCGACAGGGGGCATTCTCTGGGGCCAACGTCCTGACTTTC. Using reference TRBV7-3 and TRBJ2-6 for the parts outside the CDR3, the full variable domain is GAGVSQTPSNKVTEKGKYVELRCDPISGHTALYWYRQSLGQGPEFLIYFQGTGAADDSGLPNDRFFAVRPEGSVSTLKIQRTERGDSAVYLCASSRQGAFSGANVLTFGAGSRLTVL.

The V and J genes are TRBV27 and TRBJ1-5; a weak D match, TRBD1 (6 bases). V was shortened by 0 bases and J by 7 bases, with 13 bases between the two germline ends. Germline V gene sequence: CDR1 MNHEY, CDR2 SMNVEV (reference sequence). The CDR3 is made up of 15 amino acids. CDR3 nucleotides: TGTGCCAGCAGTTTATCTCCCGGGGGCGCCCAGCCCCAGCATTTT. Translating it yields CASSLSPGGAQPQHF.

The CDR3 sequence is CASSIGRIDEQYF. CDR3 bases: TGTGCCAGTAGTATCGGCCGAATTGACGAGCAGTACTTC. This chain uses TRBV19 with TRBJ2-7; D is ambiguous. Deletions cut 3 bases from V and 5 bases from J, with 11 bases between. The CDR3 totals 13 residues. Looked up from germline, CDR1 is LNHDA and CDR2 is SQIVND (reference sequence).

V gene TRBV7-9 combines with J gene TRBJ1-4; TRBD1 might be the D (5 bases). The CDR3 is 15 residues long. V was shortened by 0 bases and J by 7 bases, with 12 bases between the two germline ends. Germline lookup yields CDR1 SEHNR and CDR2 FQNEAQ (reference sequence). The CDR3 sequence is CASSLALVRAEKLFF. The DNA of the CDR3 is TGTGCCAGCAGCTTAGCTTTGGTCAGGGCTGAAAAACTGTTTTTT.

The chain links TRBV7-6 to TRBJ2-5; TRBD1 agrees at 9 bases. The CDR3 extends over 15 amino acids. After removal of 6 bases from V and 1 base from J, the junction contained 6 bases not matched to a gene. Germline V gives CDR1 SGHVS, CDR2 FNYEAQ. The CDR3 here is CASRTGTGSQETQYF. CDR3 in DNA: TGTGCCAGCAGGACCGGGACAGGGTCCCAAGAGACCCAGTACTTC.

This chain links TRBV30 with TRBJ1-6; no reliable D call. V was shortened by 0 bases and J by 0 bases, with 6 bases between the two germline ends. CDR3 size: 15 residues. Germline CDR1 GTSNPN, CDR2 SVGIG (reference sequence). The CDR3 spells CAWSVLSSYNSPLHF. The CDR3 bases are TGTGCCTGGAGTGTGCTCAGCTCCTATAATTCACCCCTCCACTTT. Drawing the rest from reference TRBV30 and TRBJ1-6, the complete variable domain is SQTIHQWPATLVQPVGSPLSLECTVEGTSNPNLYWYRQAAGRGLQLLFYSVGIGQISSEVPQNLSASRPQDRQFILSSKKLLLSDSGFYLCAWSVLSSYNSPLHFGNGTRLTVT.

Only one count was recorded for this clone. The gene calls are TRBV27 and TRBJ2-7, with TRBD1 matching over 7 bases. V lost 6 bases, J lost 0 bases, and 8 bases stayed unmatched. The germline V gene encodes CDR1 MNHEY and CDR2 SMNVEV (reference sequence). CDR3 size: 15 residues. CDR3 sequence (DNA): TGTGCCAGCAGAGCCGGGACAGTAAACTCCTACGAGCAGTACTTC. Protein product: CASRAGTVNSYEQYF.

This chain links TRBV27 with TRBJ2-7; TRBD1 agrees at 12 bases. This CDR3 contains 17 residues. J gave up 5 bases and V 8 bases, and 16 bases lay outside the gene matches. Germline values: CDR1 MNHEY, CDR2 SMNVEV (reference sequence). The CDR3 DNA sequence: TGTGCCAGCTCCTTTGCTGGGGACAGGGGGCGCTTGAACGAGCAGTACTTC. This sequence encodes CASSFAGDRGRLNEQYF.

V gene TRBV7-2 combines with J gene TRBJ2-5; 11 positions match TRBD2. The CDR3 has 16 residues. Germline loops: CDR1 SGHTA, CDR2 FQGNSA. The trim removed 5 bases at V and 5 bases at J, leaving 10 bases unmatched. CDR3 region: CASSLVAGGLRETQYF. CDR3 DNA sequence: TGTGCCAGCAGCCTCGTAGCGGGAGGGCTTCGGGAGACCCAGTACTTC. The whole variable domain, filled in from reference TRBV7-2 and TRBJ2-5, reads GAGVSQSPSNKVTEKGKDVELRCDPISGHTALYWYRQSLGQGLEFLIYFQGNSAPDKSGLPSDRFSAERTGGSVSTLTIQRTQQEDSAVYLCASSLVAGGLRETQYFGPGTRLLVL.

The chain combines TRBV2 with TRBJ2-2, with D unresolved. This CDR3 is built from 11 residues. The germline V gene encodes CDR1 SNHLY and CDR2 FYNNEI. The V and J ends lost 7 bases and 6 bases respectively, with 6 bases between them. The CDR3 region is CASNSPGELFF. In DNA form, the CDR3 reads TGTGCCAGCAATTCTCCCGGGGAGCTGTTTTTT.